These T cell receptor beta chains were read from a single sample in a study of T cell repertoires in cytomegalovirus infection. MiXCR was run by TCRdb on the reads, yielding one entry per CDR3 protein. The sample comprises a few hundred thousand distinct CDR3 sequences, roughly a third of which are singletons, and roughly a sixth rests with the top ten. These receptors have no identified antigens. Source: cultured PBMCs, taken from culture after CMV antigen stimulation. The receptors stem from a human donor in good health (CMV status not recorded). Some clones in this sample may be carry-over from other donors' samples. Both conserved end residues are part of each CDR3. A D gene is named only where the DNA matches it firmly.

d_call | v_call | cdr3_aa
- | TRBV6-8 | CASRPGGGQGAYEQYF
- | TRBV7-8 | CASRSDSLSYNEQFF
- | TRBV7-6 | CASMSLTGELFF
- | TRBV6-5 | CASTPSRGQPQHF
- | TRBV12-5 | CASGLVLELGYTF
- | TRBV7-2 | CASSLGSTQYF
TRBD1 | TRBV6-5 | CASSYGRGSGANVLTF
- | TRBV6-2/TRBV6-3 | CASSYSGSRSYNEQFF
- | TRBV24-1 | CATSDLGQGSYNEQFF
TRBD2 | TRBV10-3 | CAISATSGMSETQYF
- | TRBV7-9 | CASSSPPAPEAFF
- | TRBV4-1 | CASSQSIAKGYEQYF
TRBD2 | TRBV20-1 | CSARPLTSGTSYEQYF
TRBD2 | TRBV12-3/TRBV12-4 | CASSLGSGNYNEQFF
- | TRBV7-6 | CASSSRAGIDGYTF
TRBD1 | TRBV11-3 | CASSPARDRGDTDTQYF
- | TRBV20-1 | CSAQLASNQPQHF
- | TRBV6-2/TRBV6-3 | CASSYGTESTDTQYF
TRBD2 | TRBV10-3 | CAIRSLAGDTGELFF
- | TRBV28 | CASTLGGPGQPQHF
- | TRBV20-1 | CSATPGGSGQPQHF
- | TRBV12-3/TRBV12-4 | CASSFGWGNQPQHF
TRBD1 | TRBV7-9 | CASSLLPGTGLVLHF
TRBD2 | TRBV6-5 | CASSGRLAENEQFF
TRBD2 | TRBV11-2 | CASSLEGGSSYEQYF
- | TRBV7-6 | CASSLAEGIGTQYF
- | TRBV27 | CASSSFRGRKNDEQYF
- | TRBV11-1 | CASSLADPYEQYF